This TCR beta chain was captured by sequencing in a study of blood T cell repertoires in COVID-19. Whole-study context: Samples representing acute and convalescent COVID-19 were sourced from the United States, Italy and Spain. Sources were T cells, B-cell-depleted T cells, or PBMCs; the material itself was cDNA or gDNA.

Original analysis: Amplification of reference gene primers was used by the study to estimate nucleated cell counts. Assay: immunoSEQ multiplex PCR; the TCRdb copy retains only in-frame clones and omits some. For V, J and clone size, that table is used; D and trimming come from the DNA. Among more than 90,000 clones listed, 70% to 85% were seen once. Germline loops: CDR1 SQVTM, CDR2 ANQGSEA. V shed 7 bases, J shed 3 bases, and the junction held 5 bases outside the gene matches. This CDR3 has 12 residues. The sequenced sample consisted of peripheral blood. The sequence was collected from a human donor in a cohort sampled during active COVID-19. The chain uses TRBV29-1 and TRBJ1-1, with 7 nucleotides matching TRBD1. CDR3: CSDYRGYTEAFF. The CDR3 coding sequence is TGCAGCGATTACAGGGGTTACACTGAAGCTTTCTTT.